Listed below are T cell receptor beta chains from one sample, sequenced in a study of T cell responses to AZD1222 COVID-19 vaccine. Produced via immunoSEQ multiplex PCR; TCRdb's table is partial and in-frame only. Among around 130,000 clones listed, 94% were seen once. The sample was peripheral blood, taken on day 0 of AZD1222 vaccination. The source is an adult in good health. CDR3s include the opening cysteine and the closing phenylalanine or tryptophan. A D gene is named only where the DNA matches it firmly. Only part of the rows carry a size: once, few, many, or a class if the clone is expanded.

j_gene: TRBJ1-1; abundance: -; v_gene: TRBV30; d_gene: -; CDR3nt: TGTGCCTGGAGTGTATGGGGGGAGAACACTGAAGCTTTCTTT; CDR3aa: CAWSVWGENTEAFF
j_gene: TRBJ2-2; abundance: -; v_gene: TRBV6-5; d_gene: -; CDR3nt: TGTGCCAGCACCGACGGCAACACCGGGGAGCTGTTTTTT; CDR3aa: CASTDGNTGELFF
j_gene: TRBJ2-1; abundance: -; v_gene: TRBV7-2; d_gene: TRBD2; CDR3nt: TGTGCCAGCAGCTTCCGACTAGCGGAAGACAATGAGCAGTTCTTC; CDR3aa: CASSFRLAEDNEQFF
j_gene: TRBJ2-7; abundance: -; v_gene: TRBV6-2/TRBV6-3; d_gene: TRBD1; CDR3nt: TGTGCCAGCAGTCCCAGAGGGACAGGGGGCTACGAGCAGTACTTC; CDR3aa: CASSPRGTGGYEQYF
j_gene: TRBJ1-3; abundance: -; v_gene: TRBV18; d_gene: -; CDR3nt: TGTGCCAGCACGCGAAGCTCTGGAAACACCATATATTTT; CDR3aa: CASTRSSGNTIYF
j_gene: TRBJ2-5; abundance: -; v_gene: TRBV2; d_gene: TRBD2; CDR3nt: TGTGCCAGCAGTCCGCAAACTAGCGGTTGGCAAGAGACCCAGTACTTC; CDR3aa: CASSPQTSGWQETQYF
j_gene: TRBJ2-1; abundance: few; v_gene: TRBV12-5; d_gene: TRBD2; CDR3nt: TGTGCTAGTGGTTTGGGAGCGGGAGGGATAAATGAGCAGTTCTTC; CDR3aa: CASGLGAGGINEQFF
j_gene: TRBJ1-1; abundance: -; v_gene: TRBV5-4; d_gene: -; CDR3nt: TGTGCCAGCAGCCCCCCTCTCGGGGGGGGCACTGAAGCTTTCTTT; CDR3aa: CASSPPLGGGTEAFF
j_gene: TRBJ1-6; abundance: -; v_gene: TRBV6-1; d_gene: -; CDR3nt: TGTGCCAGCAGTGAAGATCCTGGTTCACCCCTCCACTTT; CDR3aa: CASSEDPGSPLHF
j_gene: TRBJ1-1; abundance: once; v_gene: TRBV6-1; d_gene: -; CDR3nt: TGTGCCAGCAGTGCAAGTAGGGGGGGGCTGAACACTGAAGCTTTCTTT; CDR3aa: CASSASRGGLNTEAFF
j_gene: TRBJ1-1; abundance: -; v_gene: TRBV10-2; d_gene: -; CDR3nt: TGCGCCAGCAGTCCCCAACTTCTAGTCAACGCTGAAGCTTTCTTT; CDR3aa: CASSPQLLVNAEAFF
j_gene: TRBJ1-5; abundance: once; v_gene: TRBV6-5; d_gene: -; CDR3nt: TGTGCCAGCAGCCGTACAGGGCTTGAGCCCCAGCATTTT; CDR3aa: CASSRTGLEPQHF
j_gene: TRBJ1-1; abundance: -; v_gene: TRBV18; d_gene: -; CDR3nt: TGTGCCAGCTCACCAGTAGGGGTCTCCACTGAAGCTTTCTTT; CDR3aa: CASSPVGVSTEAFF
j_gene: TRBJ1-5; abundance: once; v_gene: TRBV28; d_gene: -; CDR3nt: TGTGCCAGCAGTCGACAGGCAGATCAGCCCCAGCATTTT; CDR3aa: CASSRQADQPQHF
j_gene: TRBJ1-2; abundance: once; v_gene: TRBV29-1; d_gene: -; CDR3nt: TGCAGCGTTGAAGATCCCCTCAGGAGCTATGGCTACACCTTC; CDR3aa: CSVEDPLRSYGYTF
j_gene: TRBJ1-2; abundance: -; v_gene: TRBV12-3/TRBV12-4; d_gene: -; CDR3nt: TGTGCCAGCAGTTTGACAGACTATGGCTACACCTTC; CDR3aa: CASSLTDYGYTF
j_gene: TRBJ1-5; abundance: -; v_gene: TRBV30; d_gene: -; CDR3nt: TGTGCCTGGAGTGTACAGGGTAGGGGCAATCAGCCCCAGCATTTT; CDR3aa: CAWSVQGRGNQPQHF
j_gene: TRBJ1-1; abundance: -; v_gene: TRBV28; d_gene: -; CDR3nt: TGTGCCAGCAGTGCCCCGGACGGGTACACTGAAGCTTTCTTT; CDR3aa: CASSAPDGYTEAFF
j_gene: TRBJ1-1; abundance: -; v_gene: TRBV2; d_gene: -; CDR3nt: TGTGCCAGCATGTACAGAATGAACACTGAAGCTTTCTTT; CDR3aa: CASMYRMNTEAFF
j_gene: TRBJ1-5; abundance: -; v_gene: TRBV2; d_gene: TRBD1; CDR3nt: TGTGCCAGCAGTGCTTCAGGGGGCAGTCAGCCCCAGCATTTT; CDR3aa: CASSASGGSQPQHF
j_gene: TRBJ2-7; abundance: -; v_gene: TRBV4-3; d_gene: -; CDR3nt: TGCGCCAGCAGCCTAGGCACGGGAGACCACGAGCAGTACTTC; CDR3aa: CASSLGTGDHEQYF
j_gene: TRBJ2-5; abundance: -; v_gene: TRBV6-1; d_gene: -; CDR3nt: TGTGCCAGCAGTGACATAGCGGTGCAGTACTTC; CDR3aa: CASSDIAVQYF
j_gene: TRBJ1-1; abundance: -; v_gene: TRBV3-1/TRBV3-2; d_gene: TRBD1; CDR3nt: TGTGCCAGCAGCCGGACAGGGTCGAAAGACGAAGCTTTCTTT; CDR3aa: CASSRTGSKDEAFF
j_gene: TRBJ2-7; abundance: -; v_gene: TRBV5-1; d_gene: TRBD2; CDR3nt: TGCGCCAGCAGCTTCCTTAGCGGGAGGGCCGCAATTTACGAGCAGTACTTC; CDR3aa: CASSFLSGRAAIYEQYF
j_gene: TRBJ2-7; abundance: -; v_gene: TRBV28; d_gene: TRBD1; CDR3nt: TGTGCCAGCAGTGGACACAGGGGTTCCTACGAGCAGTACTTC; CDR3aa: CASSGHRGSYEQYF
j_gene: TRBJ1-2; abundance: once; v_gene: TRBV6-6; d_gene: TRBD1; CDR3nt: TGTGCCAGCAGCCTCGGACAGGGGGTCTATGGCTACACCTTC; CDR3aa: CASSLGQGVYGYTF
j_gene: TRBJ2-7; abundance: -; v_gene: TRBV7-9; d_gene: -; CDR3nt: TGTGCCAGCAGCCTCCGATGGGGCGAGCAGTACTTC; CDR3aa: CASSLRWGEQYF
j_gene: TRBJ1-5; abundance: -; v_gene: TRBV6-2/TRBV6-3; d_gene: -; CDR3nt: TGTGCCAGCAGCCCAGGCTACAACAATCAGCCCCAGCATTTT; CDR3aa: CASSPGYNNQPQHF
j_gene: TRBJ2-1; abundance: -; v_gene: TRBV6-5; d_gene: -; CDR3nt: TGTGCCAGCAGCCAAAAGGGGGAGGGTTTGAATGAGCAGTTCTTC; CDR3aa: CASSQKGEGLNEQFF